A selection of T cell receptor beta chains follows, all from one sample in a study of T-cell reconstitution after alpha-beta-depleted transplantation in children. One entry per CDR3 protein, called by TCRdb with MiXCR from the PCR reads. This table holds about 97,000 distinct CDR3 sequences, less than 6% found once. The starting material was PBMCs, mostly from graft donor cells, obtained 60 days after TCRalphabeta/CD19-depleted stem cell transplant. The receptors derive from a female patient under 10 years old who had a stem cell transplant for Fanconi anemia, so the T cells may come from the graft donor. CDR3s include the opening cysteine and the closing phenylalanine or tryptophan.

V | CDR3
TRBV5-1 | CASSLRGETYEQFF
TRBV20-1 | CSARFSTSNSYNEQFF
TRBV24-1 | CATRRGDTQYF
TRBV20-1 | CSAPNWGAGGNTIYF
TRBV18 | CASSPPRAGGRTDTQYF
TRBV5-5 | CASSLVTGSETQYF
TRBV28 | CASSVNQPQHF
TRBV7-9 | CASSGLSQETQYF
TRBV11-1 | CASSLAGGSLLGGSYEQYF
TRBV7-9 | CASSLSGTGDEQYF
TRBV6-5 | CASSYSRSGEKLFF
TRBV6-6 | CASSYSNEKLFF
TRBV28 | CASSPSGGAETQYF
TRBV6-4 | CASSEGSEQFF
TRBV12-3/TRBV12-4 | CASSHRGALLEKLFF
TRBV24-1 | CATSDSLADVLDEQFF
TRBV2 | CASSDRTGELDEQYF
TRBV12-3/TRBV12-4 | CASSPRGTYNSPLHF
TRBV16 | CASSQLLAAYEQYF
TRBV20-1 | CSASPSEIVQFF
TRBV20-1 | CSTSGGSYEQYF
TRBV7-3 | CASSSEQGRGGYTF
TRBV5-1 | CASRGRPNQPQHF
TRBV30 | CAWAPGLAGGIQVGEQFF
TRBV7-2 | CASSLDLDDEQFF
TRBV3-1 | CASSQDRKRGSDTQYF
TRBV20-1 | CSAHGLGGPGEQYF
TRBV2 | CASSLSPVLVYEQFF
TRBV20-1 | CSARGTVINEQFF
TRBV6-1 | CASTETIAGVKTQYF
TRBV28 | CASSLGLPPYEQYF
TRBV6-1 | CASRGTGVSYGYTF
TRBV5-5 | CASSLAGTSGSWDEQFF
TRBV18 | CASSPGWGRDEQFF
TRBV6-2/TRBV6-3 | CASRDLAGWETYEQYF
TRBV7-2 | CASSAGRFSVTKNIQYF
TRBV7-2 | CASSLEARRIIYEQYF
TRBV28 | CASGVLKGATNEKLFF
TRBV20-1 | CSARAGSSLQGQFF
TRBV7-9 | CASSLYRGPGNNEQFF
TRBV10-3 | CASGTSGVIGELFF
TRBV18 | CASSLGRPYNEQFF
TRBV18 | CASSLITRTRQETQYF
TRBV7-6 | CASSLAGHLYEQYF
TRBV28 | CASRTGGMNTEAFF
TRBV5-1 | CASSPQDTGELFF
TRBV19 | CATRGVGYTF
TRBV4-2 | CASSQVNLRTDTQYF
TRBV20-1 | CSARDSGRAFTDTQYF
TRBV7-2 | CASSLAQGGFTEVFF
TRBV5-1 | CASSYGLAGGEQYF
TRBV28 | CASSSLFLSQFF
TRBV25-1 | CASAGQPYEQYF
TRBV5-1 | CASSLAGDRNEQFF
TRBV20-1 | CSARLPLASDTQYF